Listed here are 17 T cell receptor beta chains from one sample, sequenced in a study of OX40 agonist ivuxolimab in advanced cancers. Clones were read by immunoSEQ multiplex PCR, and TCRdb kept only the in-frame ones, dropping some. The sample lists approximately 70,000 clones, approximately 87% occurring once. The sequencing used CD4+ or CD8+ T cells sorted from blood, collected in a trial of the OX40 agonist ivuxolimab. Every receptor here comes from an adult with an advanced solid tumor such as melanoma, head and neck, liver or kidney cancer.

The chain carries TRBV2 and TRBJ2-3; 9 bases map to TRBD2. The germline CDR1 and CDR2 sequences are SNHLY and FYNNEI. The V segment lost 7 bases and the J segment 6 bases; nucleotides outside the gene matches: 17. The CDR3 extends over 17 amino acids. CDR3 residues: CASTLRGVAGVRDTQYF. The DNA for the CDR3 is TGTGCCAGCACCCTACGCGGAGTAGCGGGAGTCAGGGATACGCAGTATTTT.

The chain employs TRBV6-5 and TRBJ1-2; D is uncertain. Germline V CDR1 and CDR2: MNHEY, SVGAGI. V was cut by 2 bases and J by 5 bases, with 9 bases left in between. The CDR3 consists of 13 residues. The CDR3 here is CASSYADGYGYTF. Written as DNA, the CDR3 is TGTGCCAGCAGTTACGCGGATGGGTATGGCTACACCTTC.

The CDR3 DNA reads TGTGCCAGCAGTCCTCGTCGGCCCCTTTATGGCTACACCTTC. Protein product: CASSPRRPLYGYTF. The rearrangement uses TRBV28 and TRBJ1-2; D is unresolved. Trimming stripped 5 bases from V and 5 bases from J, with 15 bases between. The length of the CDR3 is 14 residues. Germline CDR1 is MDHEN and CDR2 is SYDVKM.

This clone was recorded only once. J is TRBJ2-1 and V is TRBV5-1, with TRBD1 identical over 7 bases. Looked up from germline, CDR1 is SGHRS and CDR2 is YFSETQ. This CDR3 region has 16 residues. V lost 4 bases to trimming and J lost 0 bases; unmatched junction nucleotides: 7. The CDR3 DNA reads as TGCGCCAGCAGCGCTGAGACAGGGACCTCCTACAATGAGCAGTTCTTC. This translates into CASSAETGTSYNEQFF.

CDR3 sequence reads: CASSLPGNSPLHF. As DNA, the CDR3 is TGTGCCAGCAGCTTACCGGGTAATTCACCCCTCCACTTT. The chain has TRBV7-2 and TRBJ1-6, with D unclear. Germline V gene lookup returns CDR1 SGHTA and CDR2 FQGNSA. V lost 2 bases, J lost 6 bases, and 5 bases lay in between. The length of the CDR3 is 13 residues.

The V gene is TRBV10-1, the J gene TRBJ1-2; D unresolved. Per the germline V gene, CDR1 is WNHNN and CDR2 is SYGVQD (reference sequence). The V gene lost 0 bases and the J gene lost 1 base, with 18 bases spanning the gap. The CDR3 spans 18 residues. This CDR3 is CASSESAVGGGFNYGYTF. Here the CDR3 DNA reads TGCGCCAGCAGTGAGTCGGCAGTCGGCGGCGGATTTAACTATGGCTACACCTTC.

This clone appeared a few times. V and J are TRBV5-5 and TRBJ2-7; 9 positions agree with TRBD1. Germline lookup yields CDR1 SGHKS and CDR2 YYEKEE (reference sequence). With 4 bases clipped from V and 7 bases from J, the junction kept 12 bases outside the gene matches. This CDR3 is 15 amino acids long. The CDR3 DNA is TGTGCCAGCAGCCCGGGGGTGGACAGGGGCCGGGAGCAGTACTTC. It translates to CASSPGVDRGREQYF.

The table lists this clone with a few counts. The chain has TRBV5-4 and TRBJ2-1, with 10 bases that match TRBD1. The V gene's germline CDR1 is SGHNT and CDR2 YYREEE (reference sequence). V was clipped by 7 bases and J by 2 bases; unmatched bases: 6. The length of the CDR3 is 15 residues. The CDR3 loop reads CASSLTGGAYNEQFF. The CDR3 nucleotides are TGTGCCAGCTCCTTGACAGGGGGCGCCTACAATGAGCAGTTCTTC.

The rearrangement links TRBV25-1 to TRBJ1-2, with 8 bases identical to TRBD1. The V and J ends lost 2 bases and 2 bases, in that order; junction bases with no gene match: 1. This CDR3 is built from 14 residues. Germline-derived CDR1 and CDR2 are MGHDK and SYGVNS. The CDR3: CASSEQGANYGYTF. For the CDR3, the DNA is TGTGCCAGCAGTGAACAGGGGGCAAACTATGGCTACACCTTC.

The chain joins TRBV2 to TRBJ2-5; 8 nucleotides align to TRBD1. With 2 bases clipped from V and 1 base from J, the junction kept 3 bases outside the gene matches. Germline V gene lookup returns CDR1 SNHLY and CDR2 FYNNEI. The CDR3 has 15 amino acids. CDR3 residues: CASSEIGQGQETQYF. The CDR3 coding sequence is TGTGCCAGCAGTGAAATTGGACAGGGCCAAGAGACCCAGTACTTC.

The rearrangement links TRBV4-1 to TRBJ2-7; 7 bases match TRBD2. V dropped 0 bases and J dropped 2; count of bases not matched to a gene: 4. This CDR3 is built from 15 residues. Per germline, CDR1 MGHRA and CDR2 YSYEKL. The CDR3 region is CASSQDPSGPYEQYF. The CDR3 nucleotides read TGCGCCAGCAGCCAAGATCCTAGCGGTCCCTACGAGCAGTACTTC.

The rearrangement joins TRBV5-4 to TRBJ2-2; TRBD1 aligns across 9 bases. The V gene's germline CDR1 is SGHNT and CDR2 YYREEE (reference sequence). The CDR3 is made up of 16 amino acids. Trimming took 4 bases from V and 5 from J; bases not matched to a gene: 9. This CDR3 is CASSLAPGQGTGELFF. In DNA, the CDR3 is TGTGCCAGCAGCCTCGCCCCGGGACAGGGAACCGGGGAGCTGTTTTTT.

This sequence joins TRBV5-5 and TRBJ2-2, with TRBD2 identical over 9 bases. Germline V gives CDR1 SGHKS, CDR2 YYEKEE (reference sequence). CDR3 size: 16 residues. The junction had 9 bases not matched to a gene; V was cut back by 5 bases and J by 4 bases. The CDR3: CASRAGSGGFTGELFF. For the CDR3, the DNA is TGTGCCAGCAGGGCGGGTAGCGGGGGATTCACCGGGGAGCTGTTTTTT.

The chain is built from TRBV7-2 and TRBJ1-2; D gene uncertain. The CDR3 is 15 amino acids. V lost 3 bases to trimming and J lost 3 bases, with 14 bases between them. Germline CDR1 is SGHTA and CDR2 is FQGNSA. CDR3 in amino acids: CASSFAPLGHYGYTF. The DNA for the CDR3 is TGTGCCAGCAGCTTCGCCCCCCTAGGACACTATGGCTACACCTTC.

The gene calls are TRBV27 and TRBJ1-6, with TRBD1 as a possible D gene (5 bases). The CDR3 covers 14 residues. CDR1 is MNHEY and CDR2 is SMNVEV in the germline V gene (reference sequence). V shed 6 bases and J shed 0 bases, with 6 bases lying between them. The CDR3 is CASRDSSYNSPLHF. For the CDR3, the DNA is TGTGCCAGCAGAGACAGCTCCTATAATTCACCCCTCCACTTT.

J is TRBJ1-5 and V is TRBV7-9; TRBD1 might be the D (6 bases). CDR1 is SEHNR and CDR2 is FQNEAQ in the germline V gene (reference sequence). V was trimmed by 3 bases and J by 5 bases, leaving 11 bases between them. This CDR3 is built from 14 residues. CDR3 in amino acids: CASSFEGVDQPQHF. The DNA for the CDR3 is TGTGCCAGCAGCTTCGAGGGGGTTGATCAGCCCCAGCATTTT.

The gene calls are TRBV5-1 and TRBJ1-1; no firm D call. Trimming removed 3 bases from V and 2 bases from J, with 11 bases in between. This CDR3 is built from 14 residues. CDR1 is SGHRS, CDR2 YFSETQ, per germline. This CDR3 is CASSSQVSNTEAFF. The CDR3 DNA is TGCGCCAGCAGCTCCCAGGTCTCCAACACTGAAGCTTTCTTT.